The rows below give T cell receptor beta chains drawn from one sample of a study of T cell responses to AZD1222 COVID-19 vaccine. Some clones are missing from TCRdb's copy, which holds only in-frame ones; the method was immunoSEQ multiplex PCR. The sample has 100,000 to 150,000 clones, about nine tenths seen once. The material was peripheral blood, obtained on day 0 of AZD1222 vaccination. The receptor set was obtained from an adult in good health. The CDR3 runs from the conserved cysteine through the conserved F or W. D genes are given only for firm matches. Rows may omit the clone size; those that give it use once, few, many or a size class.

15 | TRBJ2-1 | TRBV11-1 | - | - | TGTGCCAGCAGCGCACAGGTCAGCTCCTACAATGAGCAGTTCTTC | CASSAQVSSYNEQFF
14 | TRBJ1-5 | TRBV6-5 | - | - | TGTGCCAGCAGTTACTCGGACCCCAGGGGGCCCCAGCATTTT | CASSYSDPRGPQHF
13 | TRBJ1-1 | TRBV9 | - | - | TGTGCCAGCAGCGTAGGATCAGGGACTGAAGCTTTCTTT | CASSVGSGTEAFF
14 | TRBJ2-2 | TRBV10-2 | - | few | TGCGCCAGCAGTGAGTCCAGGTTGCAGGGGGAGCTGTTTTTT | CASSESRLQGELFF
14 | TRBJ1-5 | TRBV28 | TRBD1 | - | TGTGCCAGCAGTTTAGCGACAGGGAATCAGCCCCAGCATTTT | CASSLATGNQPQHF
14 | TRBJ1-1 | TRBV7-9 | - | - | TGTGCCAGCAGCTTAGGACCCGGGGTAGCTGAAGCTTTCTTT | CASSLGPGVAEAFF
13 | TRBJ2-1 | TRBV2 | - | once | TGTGCCAGCAGTGGGGACTCCTACAATGAGCAGTTCTTC | CASSGDSYNEQFF
13 | TRBJ1-1 | TRBV14 | - | once | TGTGCCAGCAGCCAGCTCATGAACACTGAAGCTTTCTTT | CASSQLMNTEAFF
13 | TRBJ1-1 | TRBV7-6 | - | once | TGTGCCAGCAGCTGGGAGCGTGACACTGAAGCTTTCTTT | CASSWERDTEAFF
14 | TRBJ1-2 | TRBV7-3 | - | - | TGTGCCAGCAGCCAAAGCGGGGGCCGGTATGGCTACACCTTC | CASSQSGGRYGYTF
15 | TRBJ2-7 | TRBV6-5 | TRBD2 | once | TGTGCCAGCAGTAGTAGCGGGGTCCCCTACGAGTGGCAGTACTTC | CASSSSGVPYEWQYF
16 | TRBJ2-5 | TRBV7-6 | - | - | TGTGCCAGCAGCCCAGGGGGAGGGGGGATAGGAGAGACCCAGTACTTC | CASSPGGGGIGETQYF
14 | TRBJ1-2 | TRBV12-5 | TRBD1 | few | TGTGCTAGTGGTCCAGGGACAGGTCACTATGGCTACACCTTC | CASGPGTGHYGYTF
17 | TRBJ2-2 | TRBV7-3 | - | - | TGTGCCAGCAGCCCTAATCCAGGGTTTGTAGGTCCCGGGGAGCTGTTTTTT | CASSPNPGFVGPGELFF
15 | TRBJ2-2 | TRBV27 | - | - | TGTGCCAGCAAACTCGGACAGTGGAACACCGGGGAGCTGTTTTTT | CASKLGQWNTGELFF
17 | TRBJ2-3 | TRBV24-1 | - | - | TGTGCCACCAGTGACCCGTCTAGGGCGGGGGCCACAGATACGCAGTATTTT | CATSDPSRAGATDTQYF
10 | TRBJ1-4 | TRBV20-1 | - | - | TGCAGTGCTAGGACGGAAAAACTGTTTTTT | CSARTEKLFF
13 | TRBJ1-3 | TRBV7-9 | - | - | TGTGCCAGCAGCTTAGAGCCCGGAAACACCATATATTTT | CASSLEPGNTIYF